This section outlines one TCR beta chain sequence together with its context. Measured with immunoSEQ multiplex PCR; TCRdb has only the in-frame clones, and not every one. The sample has approximately 220,000 clones, roughly 80% seen once; the top ten hold approximately 8%. The data stem from a study of blood T cell repertoires in COVID-19. The V end lost 4 bases, the J end lost 5 bases, and 12 bases lay between the germline ends. The CDR3 sequence is 13 residues long. Germline CDR1 reads SGHRS; CDR2 reads YFSETQ. The chain couples TRBV5-1 to TRBJ1-2; D ambiguous. The receptor's source is a woman older than 75 with acute or convalescent COVID-19. Sequences were obtained from peripheral blood. CDR3 DNA sequence: TGCGCCAGCAGCCTAGAGGCGGTTTATGGCTACACCTTC. This codes for CASSLEAVYGYTF.